This entry is about one TCR beta chain. The data are from a study of blood T cell repertoires in COVID-19. At the level of the study: There were acute and convalescent COVID-19 samples, and they came from the United States, Italy and Spain. From T cells, B-cell-depleted T cells, or PBMCs came the material, which was cDNA or gDNA.

Germline V CDR1 and CDR2: LNHDA, SQIVND (reference sequence). V lost 5 bases, J lost 2 bases, and 28 bases lay in between. The length of the CDR3 is 20 residues. In the authors' workflow: Estimation of nucleated cell counts relied on the amplification of reference gene primers. Repertoires were generated with immunoSEQ multiplex PCR, while TCRdb's copy carries only in-frame clones and drops some. That table supplies the V and J calls and clone size; D and trimming were determined from the DNA. Among about 210,000 clones listed, around 89% were seen once. The genes are TRBV19 and TRBJ1-5, with D possibly TRBD1 on 6 matching bases. The TCR was taken from a woman aged 40 to 50 with acute or convalescent COVID-19. Sequenced input: peripheral blood. In DNA form, the CDR3 reads TGTGCCAGTAGTTCCCCCTTACCCCGCGGGGGGCCTCTCCGCAATCAGCCCCAGCATTTT. As protein: CASSSPLPRGGPLRNQPQHF.